This passage covers 15 T cell receptor beta chains from one sample sequenced in a study of T-cell memory formation after mild COVID-19. TCRdb itself ran the 5' RACE reads through MiXCR, one entry per CDR3 protein. The sample lists over 120,000 distinct CDR3 sequences, approximately 26% occurring once. The sample comprised PBMCs or a T cell subset sorted from them (not recorded which). Receptors originate from an adult woman who had mild COVID-19 (a few samples of this study predate the infection). Cell type and time point are not known.

The table lists this clonotype with a few counts. The V gene is TRBV9, the J gene TRBJ2-1, with 9 positions matching TRBD2. The CDR3 length is 16 residues. V lost 4 bases and J lost 2; bases outside the gene matches: 7. Germline CDR1 is SGDLS and CDR2 is YYNGEE. CDR3 amino acids: CASSPPAGGTYNEQFF. CDR3 sequence (DNA): TGTGCCAGCAGCCCCCCAGCGGGAGGAACCTACAATGAGCAGTTCTTC.

The genes are TRBV13 and TRBJ1-1; the D is unclear. The CDR3 loop spans 13 amino acids. From germline, CDR1 is PRHDT and CDR2 FYEKMQ (reference sequence). Trimming stripped 4 bases from V and 1 base from J, with 7 bases between. The CDR3 is CASSSLENTEAFF. Written as DNA, the CDR3 is TGTGCCAGCAGCTCCCTCGAGAACACTGAAGCTTTCTTT.

The table lists this clonotype with a few counts. This chain links TRBV12-3 or TRBV12-4 with TRBJ2-3; D is ambiguous. The CDR3 runs 15 residues. Trimming took off 8 bases at V and 0 bases at J, with 15 bases between the two ends. The CDR3 region is CASPNRPDSTDTQYF. As DNA, the CDR3 is TGTGCCAGCCCTAATCGTCCGGATAGCACAGATACGCAGTATTTT.

The V gene is TRBV5-4, the J gene TRBJ2-3; maybe TRBD2 (5 bases). Trimming took 3 bases from V and 2 from J, leaving 10 bases between them. The CDR3 runs to 14 residues. Germline assignment: CDR1 SGHNT and CDR2 YYREEE (reference sequence). This CDR3 is CASSSDGLTDTQYF. The CDR3 DNA reads TGTGCCAGCAGCTCGGACGGACTCACAGATACGCAGTATTTT.

The CDR3 loop is CASSHGEEETQYF. CDR3 nucleotide sequence: TGTGCCAGCAGCCACGGGGAGGAGGAGACCCAGTACTTC. The chain carries TRBV11-2 and TRBJ2-5; tentatively, D is TRBD2 (6 bases). V was shortened by 5 bases and J by 5 bases, with 12 bases between the two germline ends. This CDR3 is built from 13 residues. CDR1 SGHAT and CDR2 FQNNGV come from the germline V gene.

The chain has TRBV12-3 or TRBV12-4 and TRBJ2-7, with 10 nucleotides matching TRBD1. This CDR3 has 15 residues. The junction had 7 bases not matched to a gene; V was cut back by 5 bases and J by 3 bases. CDR3 amino acids: CASSPRTGGGYEQYF. Here the CDR3 DNA reads TGTGCCAGCAGTCCGAGGACAGGGGGGGGCTACGAGCAGTACTTC.

This clonotype came up a few times. The chain couples TRBV7-9 to TRBJ1-1; the match to TRBD1 covers 10 bases. The ends lost 4 bases at V and 3 bases at J; junction bases unmatched: 8. Germline V gene sequence: CDR1 SEHNR, CDR2 FQNEAQ (reference sequence). The CDR3 runs to 16 residues. CDR3: CASSSVGQGFYTEAFF. In DNA, the CDR3 is TGTGCCAGCAGCTCAGTGGGACAGGGGTTTTACACTGAAGCTTTCTTT.

V gene TRBV15 combines with J gene TRBJ2-7; possible D gene TRBD2, 5 bases. The germline V gene encodes CDR1 LNHNV and CDR2 YYDKDF (reference sequence). The CDR3 spans 12 residues. Trimming pared 4 bases from V and 6 bases from J, leaving 10 bases between. In DNA form, the CDR3 reads TGTGCCACCAGCATCGAGGGTGGCGAGCAGTACTTC. Its translation is CATSIEGGEQYF.

This clonotype came up once. This chain joins TRBV15 and TRBJ2-1; 7 bases fit TRBD1. This CDR3 is 16 amino acids long. Losses at the gene ends were 1 base for V and 4 bases for J; bases not matched to a gene: 7. The germline gives CDR1 LNHNV, CDR2 YYDKDF (reference sequence). In nucleotides, the CDR3 is TGTGCCACCAGCAGAGGAGTAGGGGGCCAATACAATGAGCAGTTCTTC. This sequence encodes CATSRGVGGQYNEQFF.

As DNA, the CDR3 is TGCGCCAGCAAACTAGGACAGTCCAAGTACAATGAGCAGTTCTTC. The encoded protein is CASKLGQSKYNEQFF. The genes are TRBV5-1 and TRBJ2-1, with a possible D match to TRBD1 (6 bases). Germline CDR1 SGHRS, CDR2 YFSETQ. The CDR3 spans 15 residues. Trimming took 6 bases from V and 4 from J, leaving 17 bases between them.

This clonotype has only a few counts. V usage is TRBV2 and J usage is TRBJ1-2; no clear D. Germline CDR1 is SNHLY and CDR2 is FYNNEI. V lost 1 base and J 2 bases, leaving 20 bases between the germline ends. The CDR3 is made up of 18 amino acids. DNA of the CDR3: TGTGCCAGCAGTGAAGTCATATTGGTCAGTTCCCCAAACTATGGCTACACCTTC. It specifies CASSEVILVSSPNYGYTF.

The chain recombines TRBV3-1 with TRBJ1-2; D is undetermined. The CDR3 covers 14 residues. The V gene lost 0 bases and the J gene lost 1 base, with 6 bases spanning the gap. CDR1 is LGHDT and CDR2 is YNNKEL in the germline V gene (reference sequence). CDR3 region: CASSQEAGNYGYTF. CDR3 in DNA: TGTGCCAGCAGCCAAGAAGCCGGTAACTATGGCTACACCTTC.

V usage is TRBV7-9 and J usage is TRBJ2-3; tentatively, D is TRBD2 (6 bases). CDR1 SEHNR and CDR2 FQNEAQ come from the germline V gene (reference sequence). V dropped 4 bases and J dropped 0 bases, with 14 bases sitting between them. This CDR3 is built from 16 residues. CDR3 in amino acids: CASSSLGRDSTDTQYF. In DNA, the CDR3 is TGTGCCAGCAGCTCTCTTGGGCGGGATAGCACAGATACGCAGTATTTT.

The sample holds a few counts of this clonotype. The J gene is TRBJ2-7, the V gene TRBV20-1; 7 bases are a match to TRBD1. V shed 4 bases and J 4 bases; nucleotides not matched to a gene: 10. CDR3 length: 14 amino acids. Germline CDR1 and CDR2: DFQATT and SNEGSKA (reference sequence). Here the CDR3 reads CSANKGTEPYEQYF. The CDR3 DNA is TGCAGTGCTAACAAGGGGACAGAACCTTACGAGCAGTACTTC.

The V call is TRBV4-3, the J call TRBJ2-6; D gene uncertain. The CDR3 has 17 residues. Germline V CDR1 and CDR2: LGHNA, YSLEER. The V gene lost 0 bases and the J gene lost 0 bases, with 9 bases spanning the gap. CDR3 sequence: CASSQDAGPSGANVLTF. The DNA for the CDR3 is TGCGCCAGCAGCCAAGACGCCGGTCCCTCTGGGGCCAACGTCCTGACTTTC.